These T cell receptor beta chains were read from a single sample in a study of OX40 agonist ivuxolimab in advanced cancers. Method: immunoSEQ multiplex PCR; TCRdb's copy keeps in-frame clones and lacks some. The sample lists tens of thousands of clones, approximately 90% seen once, with approximately 13% in the top ten. Sample: CD4+ or CD8+ T cells sorted from blood, taken in a trial of the OX40 agonist ivuxolimab. These receptors were obtained from an adult with an advanced solid tumor such as melanoma, head and neck, liver or kidney cancer. CDR3s leave out the opening cysteine and the closing phenylalanine or tryptophan. Only part of the rows carry a size: once, few, many, or a class if the clone is expanded.

>.|TRBJ2-2|TRBV5-4
ASSLWREGTGELF
>.|TRBJ2-1|TRBV5-1
ASSLGLAVAYNEQF
>.|TRBJ2-1|TRBV4-1
ASSQDQGNEQF
>.|TRBJ1-1|TRBV4-3
ASSQDRLNTEAF
>.|TRBJ2-3|TRBV2
ASSEAGGADTQY
>.|TRBJ2-7|TRBV29-1
SVGGTGWEQY
>.|TRBJ2-1|TRBV28
ASTMGAHNEQF
>.|TRBJ2-7|TRBV2
ASSERALYEQY
>.|TRBJ1-5|TRBV5-6
ASSLGPGNQPQH
>.|TRBJ2-2|TRBV4-3
ASSQGVAGAPGELF
>.|TRBJ2-1|TRBV6-5
ASSLRGNEQF
>.|TRBJ1-5|TRBV19
ASSILGGQPQH
>few|TRBJ2-2|TRBV13
ASSLEGREDTGELF
>.|TRBJ2-2|TRBV19
ASSPGTSGRAAVTGELF
>once|TRBJ1-2|TRBV19
ASGRGGALMDGYT
>once|TRBJ2-1|TRBV2
ASRGTSGYNEQF
>.|TRBJ2-7|TRBV28
ASSLVAGTAYEQY
>.|TRBJ2-3|TRBV9
ASSVGSSTDTQY
>.|TRBJ2-6|TRBV9
ASSGEGQLSGANVLT